Below, 11 T cell receptor beta chains from the same sample are listed, as sequenced in a study of T cell responses to AZD1222 COVID-19 vaccine. Assay used: immunoSEQ multiplex PCR; TCRdb lists only in-frame clones, some missing. The repertoire has about 110,000 clones, roughly 92% of them found once; the top ten carry 2% to 2.5%. The sample consisted of peripheral blood, taken 28 days after the second AZD1222 dose. The receptors originated from an adult who received the AZD1222 COVID-19 vaccine.

The chain carries TRBV3-1 (or the pseudogene TRBV3-2) and TRBJ2-7, with D possibly TRBD1 on 6 matching bases. The CDR3 length is 13 residues. Between the trimmed V and J ends, which lost 3 bases and 3 bases, there was a span of 9 bases. In germline, CDR1 is LGHDT, CDR2 YNNKEL (reference sequence). The CDR3 DNA is TGTGCCAGCAGCCACCACAGGGACTACGAGCAGTACTTC. It translates to CASSHHRDYEQYF.

This clone was recorded once. The chain carries TRBV6-2 or TRBV6-3 and TRBJ2-1; D is perhaps TRBD1 or TRBD2 (7 bases each). The V gene lost 2 bases and the J gene lost 6 bases, with 14 bases spanning the gap. The length of the CDR3 is 15 residues. CDR1 is MNHEY, CDR2 SVGEGT, per germline. DNA of the CDR3: TGTGCCAGCAGTTACGGGAGGGGGCTCGGCAATGAGCAGTTCTTC. Translated: CASSYGRGLGNEQFF.

V gene TRBV30 combines with J gene TRBJ1-2; 9 bases fit TRBD1. The V gene's germline CDR1 is GTSNPN and CDR2 SVGIG (reference sequence). The CDR3 is 16 amino acids. V dropped 2 bases and J dropped 3; count of bases not matched to a gene: 10. The CDR3 DNA sequence: TGTGCCTGGAGTACCCCGGGACAGGGCGAAGACTATGGCTACACCTTC. Its translation is CAWSTPGQGEDYGYTF.

This sequence joins TRBV18 and TRBJ2-5, with D perhaps TRBD1 (5 bases). CDR3 length: 13 residues. Germline CDR1 and CDR2: KGHSH and LQKENI. V was trimmed by 3 bases and J by 2 bases, leaving 7 bases between them. The DNA of the CDR3 is TGTGCCAGCTCACCGAGACAGCAAGAGACCCAGTACTTC. This encodes CASSPRQQETQYF.

The chain carries TRBV6-6 and TRBJ1-1, with 7 bases lining up with TRBD1. The CDR3 contains 15 residues. The V and J ends lost 3 bases and 4 bases, in that order; junction bases with no gene match: 8. Germline-derived CDR1 and CDR2 are MNHNY and SVGAGI (reference sequence). CDR3 protein: CASSYRQGRVTEAFF. The CDR3 region has the DNA TGTGCCAGCAGTTATAGACAGGGTCGTGTCACTGAAGCTTTCTTT.

The chain couples TRBV6-5 to TRBJ1-1; a weak D match, TRBD1 (5 bases). Germline lookup yields CDR1 MNHEY and CDR2 SVGAGI. Between the trimmed V and J ends, which lost 6 bases and 2 bases, there was a span of 10 bases. This CDR3 is 13 amino acids long. The CDR3 sequence is CASRRTGNTEAFF. CDR3 nucleotide sequence: TGTGCCAGCAGAAGAACAGGAAACACTGAAGCTTTCTTT.

The CDR3 DNA reads as TGCGCCAGCAGCTTGGCCTACAGGGATAGGGCTTTCTTT. Translating gives CASSLAYRDRAFF. The chain carries TRBV5-1 and TRBJ1-1, with D perhaps matching TRBD1 (6 bases). The germline V and J ends were trimmed by 0 bases and 11 bases, with 14 bases remaining between them. This CDR3 comprises 13 residues. Germline V gene sequence: CDR1 SGHRS, CDR2 YFSETQ.

This clone was detected once. The V call is TRBV11-2, the J call TRBJ1-3; TRBD1 matches at 7 bases. CDR3 length: 14 amino acids. Germline CDR1 and CDR2: SGHAT and FQNNGV. Unmatched junction bases numbered 3, after V lost 0 bases and J lost 7 bases. Written as DNA, the CDR3 is TGTGCCAGCAGCTTAGATGACAGGGTGAACACCATATATTTT. Its protein product is CASSLDDRVNTIYF.

V gene TRBV7-3 combines with J gene TRBJ1-2, with a possible D match to TRBD1 (5 bases). This CDR3 has 13 amino acids. V gave up 0 bases and J gave up 9 bases, with 11 bases separating them. The germline CDR1 and CDR2 sequences are SGHTA and FQGTGA. The CDR3: CASSLTGVGSYTF. DNA for the CDR3: TGTGCCAGCAGCTTAACGGGGGTGGGTAGCTACACCTTC. The variable domain in full, completed from reference TRBV7-3 and TRBJ1-2, reads GAGVSQTPSNKVTEKGKYVELRCDPISGHTALYWYRQSLGQGPEFLIYFQGTGAADDSGLPNDRFFAVRPEGSVSTLKIQRTERGDSAVYLCASSLTGVGSYTFGSGTRLTVV.

The gene calls are TRBV4-1 and TRBJ2-7; the match to TRBD2 covers 8 bases. The length of the CDR3 is 18 residues. Trimming cost V 1 base and J 3 bases; bases outside gene matches: 14. Looked up from germline, CDR1 is MGHRA and CDR2 is YSYEKL. CDR3 in DNA: TGCGCCAGCAGCCAAGCAACCCGCCTCGCGGGGGGACTCTACGAGCAGTACTTC. Translation: CASSQATRLAGGLYEQYF.

This clone was recorded a few times. The V and J genes are TRBV12-5 and TRBJ1-1, with D possibly matching TRBD1 (5 bases). The CDR3 covers 16 residues. Trimming removed 0 bases from V and 8 bases from J, with 19 bases in between. The V gene's germline CDR1 is LGHNT and CDR2 FRNRAP. CDR3 amino acids: CASGLVRGRRLGEAFF. In DNA, the CDR3 is TGTGCTAGTGGTTTGGTACGGGGACGCCGGTTAGGAGAAGCTTTCTTT.